This T cell receptor (beta chain) was obtained from a study of blood T cell repertoires in COVID-19. About the research overall: Collection of acute and convalescent COVID-19 samples took place in the United States, Italy and Spain. Sources were T cells, B-cell-depleted T cells, or PBMCs; the material itself was cDNA or gDNA.

In the original analysis: Researchers report that nucleated cell counts were estimated from reference gene primer amplification. Here immunoSEQ multiplex PCR was the method, and the copy in TCRdb shows in-frame clones only, minus some. V and J calls and clone size are given by that table; D and trimming were obtained from the DNA. The sample lists roughly 220,000 clones; approximately 78% were seen once. The V gene's germline CDR1 is WNHNN and CDR2 SYGVQD (reference sequence). Trimming left V 5 bases short and J 2 bases short, with 16 bases between. The CDR3 covers 16 residues. Followed longitudinally, the Seattle patients had been enrolled during active infection.

The rearrangement uses TRBV10-1 and TRBJ1-3; possible D gene TRBD1, 6 bases. The sequence was obtained from a woman at least 80 years old with COVID-19, enrolled during active disease. The sequenced material came from peripheral blood. The CDR3 spells CASSTSRGGPGNTIYF. In nucleotides, the CDR3 is TGCGCCAGCAGTACCTCTCGCGGGGGCCCTGGAAACACCATATATTTT.